The present T cell receptor beta chain was sequenced within a study of shared clonotypes between healthy human individuals. Background on the study: Samples came from a couple of female and three male donors aged 18 to 49. Study-wide findings and caveats: The expectation was that sequencing depth would affect clonotype sharing among donors.

CDR3 length equals 18 residues. CDR1 and CDR2 (germline): SEHNR, FQNEAQ (reference sequence). The junction had 7 bases not matched to a gene; V was cut back by 3 bases and J by 0 bases. On this clone itself: Its antigen is still unknown.

Positively selected for CCR7, the CD45RO-negative cells used as naive CD8 cells excluded terminally differentiated effector memory CD45RA+ cells. The table came from immunoSEQ multiplex PCR; TCRdb's copy has only in-frame clones and leaves some out. The table shows about 2 million clones, with about 95% occurring only once. Sequenced: naive CD8+ T cells sorted from blood. The chain employs TRBV7-9 and TRBJ2-3; 12 bases are a match to TRBD2. The receptor's source is a man younger than 35 in good health. The CDR3 nucleotides are TGTGCCAGCAGCTTTCCGGCTAGCGGGGGGGGAAGCACAGATACGCAGTATTTT. Translating gives CASSFPASGGGSTDTQYF.